This T cell receptor (beta chain) was sequenced for a study of cytomegalovirus exposure and HLA in healthy donors. Overall study results and limits: The listing of 150 or so TCR beta chains classed them as cytomegalovirus-associated.

Notes on this clone: As yet, its antigen is unknown.

Sequencing was performed with immunoSEQ multiplex PCR; in TCRdb, only in-frame clones are kept and a portion is missing. The sample includes roughly 79,000 clones, just under 95% seen only once; the top ten take about 0.68%. This CDR3 spans 16 amino acids. Trimming cost V 3 bases and J 4 bases, with 16 bases left between them. Germline V gives CDR1 SGHRS, CDR2 YFSETQ. The receptor was isolated from a young man in good health and CMV-seronegative. This chain links TRBV5-1 with TRBJ1-4; D might be TRBD1 (5 bases). The sequenced sample consisted of PBMCs. The CDR3 DNA reads as TGCGCCAGCAGCTCCGGGGGTGGCCGGAGTAATGAAAAACTGTTTTTT. Its translation: CASSSGGGRSNEKLFF.